The entry below gives a single T cell receptor beta chain sequence along with its context. The table came from immunoSEQ multiplex PCR; TCRdb's copy has only in-frame clones and leaves some out. The sample lists roughly 40,000 clones, around 90% occurring once. The data originate from a study of T cell changes during pregnancy in multiple sclerosis. V was cut by 8 bases and J by 2 bases, with 15 bases left in between. The CDR3 loop spans 14 amino acids. Germline assignment: CDR1 SNHLY and CDR2 FYNNEI. This clonotype originated in a female donor with multiple sclerosis, enrolled in a pregnancy study. V gene TRBV2 combines with J gene TRBJ1-2; weak D call: TRBD1 (5 bases). Sequenced material: CD4+ T cells from peripheral blood mononuclear cells, taken in the third trimester of pregnancy. The CDR3 bases are TGTGCCAGCCTCCCAGGGAACAGGAACTATGGCTACACCTTC. It is translated as CASLPGNRNYGYTF.